The source of this T cell receptor (beta chain) is a study of cytomegalovirus exposure and HLA in healthy donors. Study-level points and caveats: Among CMV-associated TCR beta chains, most appeared HLA-restricted in a later analysis. Accurate predictions that matched the HLA-A and HLA-B alleles of most subjects were reportedly made from TCR beta sequences.

As regards this clone: Its antigen is still unknown.

Primers: 60 Vbeta forward and 13 Jbeta reverse. Produced via immunoSEQ multiplex PCR; TCRdb's table is partial and in-frame only. Among about 140,000 clones listed, 65% to 80% were seen once. The CDR3 extends over 15 amino acids. Germline assignment: CDR1 MDHEN and CDR2 SYDVKM. V gave up 5 bases and J gave up 6 bases, with 20 bases separating them. The chain carries TRBV28 and TRBJ2-7, with a tentative D call TRBD2 (6 bases). Specimen: PBMCs. This TCR came from a male donor in good health and CMV-seropositive. Here the CDR3 DNA reads TGTGCCAGCAGTCCTGCTAGCGTCTCTCCTCTCGAGCAGTACTTC. It specifies CASSPASVSPLEQYF.